This TCR beta chain derives from a study of T cells after yellow fever vaccination. Overall study results and limits: Most primary-vaccination clones recurred post-booster (roughly 97% CD4, just over 85% CD8). Abundant clonotypes from the bulk population could have been carried over as contaminants into FACS-sorted repertoires.

TCRdb re-called the 5' RACE reads through MiXCR, storing one row per CDR3 protein. The sample carries 500,000 to 650,000 distinct CDR3 sequences, about 13% recorded once. The count of this clonotype is one. Its antigen is not identified. Material: PBMCs, obtained on the day of the yellow fever booster vaccination. This TCR was sampled from a young man who received the YFV17D yellow fever vaccine.

In DNA form, the CDR3 reads TGTGCCAGCAGCCGCGGGACAACCGGTTGGGAGACCCAGTACTTC. Its protein is CASSRGTTGWETQYF. This chain joins TRBV7-2 and TRBJ2-5, with D perhaps TRBD1 or TRBD2 (6 bases each). The CDR3 loop spans 15 amino acids. Germline V gene sequence: CDR1 SGHTA, CDR2 FQGNSA. V lost 5 bases and J lost 5, with 18 bases in between.